The T cell receptor (beta chain) under discussion was sequenced for a study of blood T cell repertoires in COVID-19. About the study: There were acute and convalescent COVID-19 samples, and they came from the United States, Italy and Spain. T cells, B-cell-depleted T cells, or PBMCs supplied cDNA or gDNA.

The age range of participants was roughly 18 to 90 years, with residence in more than 20 US areas. In the source study's methods: It was from reference gene primer amplification that nucleated cell counts were estimated. The method was immunoSEQ multiplex PCR; TCRdb's version includes in-frame clones alone and lacks a portion of them. For V, J and clone size, that table is used; D and trimming come from the DNA. Of 130,000 to 150,000 clones listed, approximately 81% are singletons. Germline CDR1 is MNHEY and CDR2 is SVGAGI. This CDR3 has 15 amino acids. Losses at the gene ends were 4 bases for V and 4 bases for J; bases not matched to a gene: 7.

The chain recombines TRBV6-5 with TRBJ1-1; 9 bases are a match to TRBD1. This TCR derives from a man between 40 and 49 years old with acute COVID-19. Sequenced sample: PBMCs or T cells enriched from blood (not recorded which). CDR3 sequence reads: CASSSGGQGFTEAFF. The CDR3 DNA sequence: TGTGCCAGCAGTTCCGGGGGACAGGGCTTCACTGAAGCTTTCTTT.